The 12 T cell receptor beta chains below come from one sample, sequenced in a study of blood T cell repertoires in COVID-19. Generated by immunoSEQ multiplex PCR, the TCRdb table keeps only in-frame clones and is missing some. The data show about 490,000 clones, with 80% to 90% seen just once and roughly 3.1% held by the top ten. The sequencing sample was made of peripheral blood. The receptors were sampled from a human donor in a cohort sampled during active COVID-19.

V usage is TRBV7-9 and J usage is TRBJ1-5; 7 bases are a match to TRBD1. The germline CDR1 and CDR2 sequences are SEHNR and FQNEAQ (reference sequence). This CDR3 is built from 16 residues. J was trimmed by 4 bases and V by 1 base; bases with no gene match: 7. In DNA form, the CDR3 reads TGTGCCAGCAGCTTAGAATGGGGGACAGATAATCAGCCCCAGCATTTT. This gives the protein CASSLEWGTDNQPQHF. Combining the CDR3 with reference TRBV7-9 and TRBJ1-5 gives the whole variable domain DTGVSQNPRHKITKRGQNVTFRCDPISEHNRLYWYRQTLGQGPEFLTYFQNEAQLEKSRLLSDRFSAERPKGSFSTLEIQRTEQGDSAMYLCASSLEWGTDNQPQHFGDGTRLSIL.

This chain uses TRBV9 with TRBJ2-7; TRBD2 aligns across 15 bases. CDR1 and CDR2 (germline): SGDLS, YYNGEE. This CDR3 is 15 amino acids long. Unmatched junction bases numbered 3, after V lost 4 bases and J lost 4 bases. CDR3 protein: CASSPGTSGGYEQYF. The CDR3 DNA is TGTGCCAGCAGCCCCGGGACTAGCGGGGGGTACGAGCAGTACTTC.

This chain links TRBV19 with TRBJ2-2, with 8 nucleotides matching TRBD1. CDR1 and CDR2 (germline): LNHDA, SQIVND (reference sequence). The CDR3 totals 15 residues. J gave up 4 bases and V 6 bases, and 7 bases lay outside the gene matches. CDR3 in amino acids: CASSRTGQGTGELFF. The CDR3 DNA reads as TGTGCCAGTAGCAGGACAGGGCAGGGCACCGGGGAGCTGTTTTTT.

The rearrangement links TRBV19 to TRBJ2-1, with 8 bases fitting TRBD2. The length of the CDR3 is 14 residues. Germline V lookup: CDR1 LNHDA, CDR2 SQIVND (reference sequence). After removal of 3 bases from V and 4 bases from J, the junction contained 2 bases not matched to a gene. Here the CDR3 reads CASSIASGYNEQFF. DNA for the CDR3: TGTGCCAGTAGTATTGCTAGCGGGTACAATGAGCAGTTCTTC.

This chain joins TRBV25-1 and TRBJ1-2, with 7 bases fitting TRBD1. V dropped 6 bases and J dropped 4; count of bases not matched to a gene: 5. Germline V gene data show CDR1 as MGHDK and CDR2 as SYGVNS. CDR3 length: 13 amino acids. The CDR3 region is CASREGAVYGYTF. The CDR3 DNA is TGTGCCAGCAGGGAGGGGGCCGTCTATGGCTACACCTTC.

The J gene is TRBJ1-3, the V gene TRBV11-3; maybe TRBD1 (5 bases). Trimming removed 3 bases at V and 0 bases at J, with 9 bases between. This CDR3 is 15 amino acids long. The germline CDR1 and CDR2 sequences are SGHNT and YENEEA. The CDR3 sequence is CASSLGTTSGNTIYF. CDR3 DNA sequence: TGTGCCAGCAGCTTGGGGACTACCTCTGGAAACACCATATATTTT.

This clone was found once. The identical CDR3 is also encoded by other nucleotide sequences in the sample. The chain has TRBV30 and TRBJ1-1; D possibly corresponds to TRBD1 (6 bases). Looked up from germline, CDR1 is GTSNPN and CDR2 is SVGIG (reference sequence). The CDR3 covers 11 residues. Trimming shortened V by 5 bases and J by 5 bases, and 9 bases separated the two germline ends. CDR3 sequence reads: CAWSGQTEAFF. The CDR3 bases are TGTGCCTGGTCCGGACAGACTGAAGCTTTCTTT.

This chain joins TRBV19 and TRBJ1-3; unclear D gene. V was cut by 8 bases and J by 2 bases, with 13 bases left in between. Germline CDR1 LNHDA, CDR2 SQIVND (reference sequence). CDR3 size: 14 residues. The CDR3 DNA reads as TGTGCCAGTCGGCAGGTTCTTGCTGGAAACACCATATATTTT. Its translation: CASRQVLAGNTIYF.

The chain uses TRBV6-5 and TRBJ2-5, with 10 bases matching TRBD1. There are 16 residues in the CDR3. Losses at the gene ends were 2 bases for V and 4 bases for J; bases not matched to a gene: 7. Germline CDR1 is MNHEY and CDR2 is SVGAGI. CDR3 nucleotides: TGTGCCAGCAGTTACGGACAGGGGGGATATGGAGAGACCCAGTACTTC. This codes for CASSYGQGGYGETQYF.

Written as DNA, the CDR3 is TGTGCCAGCAGTTTACCCAAGGGACTGCGTCAAGGCTACACCTTC. As protein: CASSLPKGLRQGYTF. The J gene is TRBJ1-2, the V gene TRBV28; TRBD1 might be the D (5 bases). Per germline, CDR1 MDHEN and CDR2 SYDVKM. The CDR3 has 15 amino acids. The germline V and J ends were trimmed by 2 bases and 8 bases, with 18 bases remaining between them.

V gene TRBV6-5 combines with J gene TRBJ1-2; 7 bases fit TRBD1. Germline lookup yields CDR1 MNHEY and CDR2 SVGAGI. With V trimmed by 4 bases and J by 4 bases, 6 bases remained unmatched. CDR3 length: 14 amino acids. The CDR3 DNA follows: TGTGCCAGCAGTTCCCTAGACAGGGTCTATGGCTACACCTTC. It translates to CASSSLDRVYGYTF.

The CDR3 loop reads CASSHPGFNEKLFF. CDR3 nucleotide sequence: TGTGCCAGCAGTCACCCAGGGTTTAATGAAAAACTGTTTTTT. This chain links TRBV7-2 with TRBJ1-4; possible D gene TRBD1, 5 bases. CDR1 SGHTA and CDR2 FQGNSA come from the germline V gene. This CDR3 is built from 14 residues. The ends were cut back, 6 bases at V and 4 bases at J, with 12 bases in the middle.